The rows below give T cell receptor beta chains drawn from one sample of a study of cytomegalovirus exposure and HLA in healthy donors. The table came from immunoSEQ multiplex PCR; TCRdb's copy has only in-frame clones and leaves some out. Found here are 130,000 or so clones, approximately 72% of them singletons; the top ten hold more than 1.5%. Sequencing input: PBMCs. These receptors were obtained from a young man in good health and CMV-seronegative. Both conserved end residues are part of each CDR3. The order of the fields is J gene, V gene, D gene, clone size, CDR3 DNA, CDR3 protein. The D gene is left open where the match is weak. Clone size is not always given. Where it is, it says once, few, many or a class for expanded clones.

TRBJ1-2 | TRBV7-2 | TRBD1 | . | TGTGCCAGCAGCCGATCGACAGGGAACTATGGCTACACCTTC | CASSRSTGNYGYTF
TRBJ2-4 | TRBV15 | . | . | TGTGCCACCAGCGGCGCCCGGACAGGGAGGGGCATTCAGTACTTC | CATSGARTGRGIQYF
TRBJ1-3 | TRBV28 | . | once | TGTGCCAGCAGTTTAGTAGCCCGAGCTGGAAACACCATATATTTT | CASSLVARAGNTIYF
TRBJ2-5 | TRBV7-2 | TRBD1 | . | TGTGCCAGCAGCTTGACAGGGGGCGCAGAGACCCAGTACTTC | CASSLTGGAETQYF
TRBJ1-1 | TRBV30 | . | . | TGTGCCTGGAGTACAGAGTCGGCTGAAGCTTTCTTT | CAWSTESAEAFF
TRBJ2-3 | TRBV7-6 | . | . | TGTGCCAGCAGCTTATCGAACCGGAGGGGATATACGCAGTATTTT | CASSLSNRRGYTQYF
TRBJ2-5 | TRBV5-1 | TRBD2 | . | TGCGCCAGCAGCCCTTTTGGGACTAGCGGGGGGGCCCGGCAAGAGACCCAGTACTTC | CASSPFGTSGGARQETQYF
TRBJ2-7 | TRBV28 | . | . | TGTGCCAGCAGTATCCCCGGGACTTCCATCTCCTACGAGCAGTACTTC | CASSIPGTSISYEQYF
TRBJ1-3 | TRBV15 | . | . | TGTGCCACCAGCAGAGGAACCCATGGGGGACTCTCTGGAAACACCATATATTTT | CATSRGTHGGLSGNTIYF
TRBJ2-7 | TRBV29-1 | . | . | TGCAGCGGACAGGGGACTACCGAGCGGGGGGTCTACGAGCAGTACTTC | CSGQGTTERGVYEQYF
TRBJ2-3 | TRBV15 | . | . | TGTGCCACCAGCAGAGATTCGAACTTCGATACGCAGTATTTT | CATSRDSNFDTQYF
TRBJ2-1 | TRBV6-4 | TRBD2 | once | TGTGCCAGCAGAGCTAGCGGGGGGGCCCACAATGAGCAGTTCTTC | CASRASGGAHNEQFF
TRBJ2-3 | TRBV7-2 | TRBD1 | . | TGTGCCAGCAGCCCGACAGGGGGCGCCCCGGCAGATACGCAGTATTTT | CASSPTGGAPADTQYF
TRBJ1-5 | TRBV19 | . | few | TGTGCCAGTAGTGTTTGGGGGGAGCAGCCCCAGCATTTT | CASSVWGEQPQHF
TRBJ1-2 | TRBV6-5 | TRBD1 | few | TGTGCCAGCAGTTACTCAGGGGGCGCGGAGGGCTACACCTTC | CASSYSGGAEGYTF
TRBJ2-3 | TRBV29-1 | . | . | TGCAGCGTTGCTGTGTCAGATACGCAGTATTTT | CSVAVSDTQYF
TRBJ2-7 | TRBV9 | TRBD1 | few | TGTGCCAGCAGCGAAACCGGGACAGGTTTATACGAGCAGTACTTC | CASSETGTGLYEQYF
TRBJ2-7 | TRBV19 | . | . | TGTGCCAGTAGTAAGGACTTCCTATACGAGCAGTACTTC | CASSKDFLYEQYF
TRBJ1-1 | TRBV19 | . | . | TGTGCCAGTAGTATAACAGGGAACACTGAAGCTTTCTTT | CASSITGNTEAFF
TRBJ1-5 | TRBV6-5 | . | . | TGTGCCAGCAGTTACGGGGCAGGCGGCCAGCCCCAGCATTTT | CASSYGAGGQPQHF
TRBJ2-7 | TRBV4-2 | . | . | TGTGCCAGCAGCCAAGATTTCCAGCGGTCCTCCTACGAGCAGTACTTC | CASSQDFQRSSYEQYF
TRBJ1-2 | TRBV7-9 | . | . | TGTGCCAGTGAGGGGGGGATAACCTATGGCTACACCTTC | CASEGGITYGYTF
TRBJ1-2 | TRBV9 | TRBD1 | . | TGTGCCAGCAGCGTAGATTCGGGACAGGGGAACTATGGCTACACCTTC | CASSVDSGQGNYGYTF
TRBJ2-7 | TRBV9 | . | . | TGTGCCAGCAGCCCCGTCGGGCGGGGACCCTCCTACGAGCAGTACTTC | CASSPVGRGPSYEQYF
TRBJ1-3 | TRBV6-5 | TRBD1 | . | TGTGCCAGCAGTTATTCAAGGGGGCCTGGAAACACCATATATTTT | CASSYSRGPGNTIYF
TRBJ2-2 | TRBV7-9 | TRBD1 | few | TGTGCCAGCAGCCCCCAGACAGGGCACACCGGGGAGCTGTTTTTT | CASSPQTGHTGELFF
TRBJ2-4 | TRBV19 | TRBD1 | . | TGTGCCAGTACTATAACACAGGGGGCGCCTTACATTCAGTACTTC | CASTITQGAPYIQYF
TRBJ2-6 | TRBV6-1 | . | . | TGTGCCAGCAGAGAAAGCGTGTTGGCGTCTGGGGCCAACGTCCTGACTTTC | CASRESVLASGANVLTF
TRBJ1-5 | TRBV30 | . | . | TGTGCCTGGAGTCCCCCCGTGGTAGGAGCCGAACGGCCCCAGCATTTT | CAWSPPVVGAERPQHF
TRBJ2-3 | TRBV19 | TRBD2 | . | TGTGCCTCTACGGCAGGGAGGGTGGATACGCAGTATTTT | CASTAGRVDTQYF
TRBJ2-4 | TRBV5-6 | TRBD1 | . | TGTGCCAGCAGCCATGGACAGGGAGAATACATTCAGTACTTC | CASSHGQGEYIQYF
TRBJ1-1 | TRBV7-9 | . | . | TGTGCCAGCAGCTTGGACTGGGACACTGAAGCTTTCTTT | CASSLDWDTEAFF
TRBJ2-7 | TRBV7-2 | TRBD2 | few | TGTGCCGCGGGAGGGTCCGAGCAGTACTTC | CAAGGSEQYF
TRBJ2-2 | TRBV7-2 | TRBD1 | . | TGTGCCAGCAGCTCGGGACAGGGAGTTACCGGGGAGCTGTTTTTT | CASSSGQGVTGELFF
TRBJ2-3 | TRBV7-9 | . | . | TGTGCCAGCAGACTAGCCAGCACAGATACGCAGTATTTT | CASRLASTDTQYF
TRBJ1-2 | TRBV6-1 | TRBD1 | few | TGTGCCAGCAGTCAAAGGGGGCGCTATGGCTACACCTTC | CASSQRGRYGYTF
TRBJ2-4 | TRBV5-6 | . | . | TGTGCCAGCAGCGAGTGGGCCAAAAACATTCAGTACTTC | CASSEWAKNIQYF
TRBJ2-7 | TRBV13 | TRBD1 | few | TGTGCCAGCACCCTGGGACAGGGGGCGCGGGAGCAGTACTTC | CASTLGQGAREQYF
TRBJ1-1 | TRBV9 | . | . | TGTGCCAGCAGCGGCCACATGATCCCGGGAACTGAAGCTTTCTTT | CASSGHMIPGTEAFF
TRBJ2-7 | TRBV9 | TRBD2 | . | TGTGCCAGCAGCCCTTCGGGAGGATCTCTCTACGAGCAGTACTTC | CASSPSGGSLYEQYF
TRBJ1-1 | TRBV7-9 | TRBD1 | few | TGTTCCAGCAGCTTAGCGCCTTGGGGACAGGGGGTCCACACTGAAGCTTTCTTT | CSSSLAPWGQGVHTEAFF
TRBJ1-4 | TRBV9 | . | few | TGTGCCAGCAGCGTAGGAGGAGTCCATGAAAAACTGTTTTTT | CASSVGGVHEKLFF
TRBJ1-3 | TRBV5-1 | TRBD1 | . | TGCGCCAGCAGCGGGACAGGGACAAACACCATATATTTT | CASSGTGTNTIYF
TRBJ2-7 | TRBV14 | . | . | TGTGCCAGCAGTAACGTGGGGCAGGGCGAGCAGTACTTC | CASSNVGQGEQYF
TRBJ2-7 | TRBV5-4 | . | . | TGTGCCAGCAGCTATATACAGGGTCCAAACGAGCAGTACTTC | CASSYIQGPNEQYF
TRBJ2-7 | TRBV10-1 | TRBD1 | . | TGCGCCAGCAGTGAATTAAGAACGGGACAGGGTCCCCACGAGCAGTACTTC | CASSELRTGQGPHEQYF
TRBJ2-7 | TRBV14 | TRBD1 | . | TGTGCCAGCAGCCACGGGACAGGTTCCTACGAGCAGTACTTC | CASSHGTGSYEQYF
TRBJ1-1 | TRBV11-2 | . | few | TGTGCCAGCAGCTATACTAACACTGAAGCTTTCTTT | CASSYTNTEAFF
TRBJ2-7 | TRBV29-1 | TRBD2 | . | TGCAGCGTTGCCCGTGGACTAGCGGGGGGGGGCGAGCAGTACTTC | CSVARGLAGGGEQYF
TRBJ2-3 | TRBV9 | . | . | TGTGCCAGCAGCGTGGCGGGGACCGATACGCAGTATTTT | CASSVAGTDTQYF